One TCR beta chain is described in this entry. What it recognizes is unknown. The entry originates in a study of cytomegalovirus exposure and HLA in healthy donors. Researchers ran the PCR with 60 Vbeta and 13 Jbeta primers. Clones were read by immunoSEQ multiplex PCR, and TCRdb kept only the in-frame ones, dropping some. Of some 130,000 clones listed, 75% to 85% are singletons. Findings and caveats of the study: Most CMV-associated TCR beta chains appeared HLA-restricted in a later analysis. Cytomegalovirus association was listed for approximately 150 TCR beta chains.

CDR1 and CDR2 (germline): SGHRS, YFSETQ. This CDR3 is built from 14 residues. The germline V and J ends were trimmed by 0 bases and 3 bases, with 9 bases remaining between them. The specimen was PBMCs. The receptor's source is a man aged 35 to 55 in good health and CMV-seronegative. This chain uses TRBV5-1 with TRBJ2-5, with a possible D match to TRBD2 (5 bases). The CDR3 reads CASSLGGKEETQYF. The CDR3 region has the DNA TGCGCCAGCAGCTTGGGAGGGAAGGAAGAGACCCAGTACTTC.